This TCR beta chain was captured by sequencing in a study of OX40 agonist ivuxolimab in advanced cancers. This CDR3 is 10 amino acids long. V lost 5 bases to trimming and J lost 2 bases, with 3 bases between them. Germline CDR1 reads DFQATT; CDR2 reads SNEGSKA (reference sequence). The repertoire was sequenced with immunoSEQ multiplex PCR; TCRdb's copy has only in-frame clones and lacks some. The sample has tens of thousands of clones, less than 90% seen once; the top ten hold approximately 3%. The chain couples TRBV20-1 to TRBJ2-5; D is ambiguous. The sample consisted of CD4+ or CD8+ T cells sorted from blood, taken in a trial of the OX40 agonist ivuxolimab. The origin of this receptor is an adult with an advanced solid tumor such as melanoma, head and neck, liver or kidney cancer. The CDR3 protein is CSAVQETQYF. The DNA for the CDR3 is TGCAGTGCTGTACAAGAGACCCAGTACTTC.